This TCR beta chain derives from a study of siplizumab effects on memory and regulatory T cells. For this clone: Its specificity is unknown.

Study outcomes and limitations: Most proliferating CD4+ or CD8+ clones, roughly 75-97%, had no naive or memory assignment. Siplizumab, the agent tested, significantly reduced alloreactive sequences traceable to unstimulated CD4+ memory cells.

Sequencing used immunoSEQ multiplex PCR; TCRdb keeps in-frame clones, though not all of them. This repertoire shows around 78,000 clones, about 90% found once; its top ten account for roughly 28%. Trimming cost V 5 bases and J 4 bases, with 11 bases left between them. In germline, CDR1 is SGHAT, CDR2 FQNNGV. CDR3 length equals 13 residues. This chain joins TRBV11-2 and TRBJ1-1; a possible D gene is TRBD1 (5 bases). Sequenced sample: CD8+ T cells sorted from blood. The receptor was derived from a human donor in good health. The CDR3 nucleotides read TGTGCCAGCAGCGAGGGGTCGGGCACTGAAGCTTTCTTT. It codes for CASSEGSGTEAFF.